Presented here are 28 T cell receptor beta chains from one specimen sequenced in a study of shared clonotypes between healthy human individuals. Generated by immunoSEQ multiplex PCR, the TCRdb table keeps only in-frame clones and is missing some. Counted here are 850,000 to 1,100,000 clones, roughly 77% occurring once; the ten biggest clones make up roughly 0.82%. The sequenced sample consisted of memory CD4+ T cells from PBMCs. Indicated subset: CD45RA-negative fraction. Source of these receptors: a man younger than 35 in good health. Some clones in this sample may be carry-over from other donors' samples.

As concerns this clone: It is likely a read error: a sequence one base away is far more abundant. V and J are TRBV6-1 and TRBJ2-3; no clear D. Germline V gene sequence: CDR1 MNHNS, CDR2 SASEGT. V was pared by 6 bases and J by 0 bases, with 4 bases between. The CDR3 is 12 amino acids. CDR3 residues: CASRSSTDTQYF. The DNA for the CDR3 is TGTGCCAGCAGGAGTAGCACAGATACGCAGTATTTT.

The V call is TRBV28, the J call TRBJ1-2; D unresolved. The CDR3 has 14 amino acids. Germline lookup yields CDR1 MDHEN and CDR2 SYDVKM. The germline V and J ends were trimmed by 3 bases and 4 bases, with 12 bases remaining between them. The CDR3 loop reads CASSFARSIYGYTF. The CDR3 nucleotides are TGTGCCAGCAGTTTCGCCAGGTCGATCTATGGCTACACCTTC.

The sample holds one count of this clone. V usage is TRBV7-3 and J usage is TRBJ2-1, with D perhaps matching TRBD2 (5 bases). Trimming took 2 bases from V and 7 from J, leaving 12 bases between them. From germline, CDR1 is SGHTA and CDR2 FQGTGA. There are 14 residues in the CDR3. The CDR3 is CASSLASSGNEQFF. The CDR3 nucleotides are TGTGCCAGCAGCTTAGCGAGCTCGGGGAATGAGCAGTTCTTC. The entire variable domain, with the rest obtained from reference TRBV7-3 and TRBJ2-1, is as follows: GAGVSQTPSNKVTEKGKYVELRCDPISGHTALYWYRQSLGQGPEFLIYFQGTGAADDSGLPNDRFFAVRPEGSVSTLKIQRTERGDSAVYLCASSLASSGNEQFFGPGTRLTVL.

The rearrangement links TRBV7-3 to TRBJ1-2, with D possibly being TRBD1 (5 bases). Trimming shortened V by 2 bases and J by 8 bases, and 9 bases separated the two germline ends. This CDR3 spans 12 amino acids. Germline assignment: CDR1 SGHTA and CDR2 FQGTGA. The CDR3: CASSLDGAGYTF. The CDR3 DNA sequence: TGTGCCAGCAGCTTAGACGGGGCCGGCTACACCTTC.

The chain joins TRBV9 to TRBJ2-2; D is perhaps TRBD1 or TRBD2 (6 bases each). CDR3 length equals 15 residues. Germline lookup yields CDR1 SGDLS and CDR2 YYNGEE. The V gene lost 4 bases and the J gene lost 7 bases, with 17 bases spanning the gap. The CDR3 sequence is CASSLPSGGHGELFF. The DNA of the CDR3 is TGTGCCAGCAGCCTACCGAGTGGGGGGCACGGGGAGCTGTTTTTT.

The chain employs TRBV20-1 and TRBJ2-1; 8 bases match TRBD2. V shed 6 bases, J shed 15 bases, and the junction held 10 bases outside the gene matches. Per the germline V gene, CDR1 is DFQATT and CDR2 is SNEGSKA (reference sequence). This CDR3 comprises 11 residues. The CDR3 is CSADRTSRLFF. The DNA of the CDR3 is TGCAGTGCGGACCGGACTAGCAGACTGTTCTTC.

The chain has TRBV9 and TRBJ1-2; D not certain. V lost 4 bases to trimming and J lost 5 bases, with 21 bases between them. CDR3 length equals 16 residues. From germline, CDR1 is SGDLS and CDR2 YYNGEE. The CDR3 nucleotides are TGTGCCAGCAGCCCGAGGACGGGAGGGTTGCTTTATGGCTACACCTTC. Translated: CASSPRTGGLLYGYTF.

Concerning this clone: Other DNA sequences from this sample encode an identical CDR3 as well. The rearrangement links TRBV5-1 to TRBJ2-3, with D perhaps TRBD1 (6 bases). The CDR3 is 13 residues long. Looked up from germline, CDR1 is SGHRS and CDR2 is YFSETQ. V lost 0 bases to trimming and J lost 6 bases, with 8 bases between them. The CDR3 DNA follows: TGCGCCAGCAGCTTGGAGGGGGAGGATACGCAGTATTTT. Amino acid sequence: CASSLEGEDTQYF.

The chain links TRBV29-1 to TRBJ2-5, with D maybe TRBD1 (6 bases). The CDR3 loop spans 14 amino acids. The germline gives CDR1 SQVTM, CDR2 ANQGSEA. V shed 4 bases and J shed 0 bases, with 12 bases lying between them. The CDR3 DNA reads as TGCAGCGTTGCCTCGCGGACAGACCAAGAGACCCAGTACTTC. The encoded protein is CSVASRTDQETQYF.

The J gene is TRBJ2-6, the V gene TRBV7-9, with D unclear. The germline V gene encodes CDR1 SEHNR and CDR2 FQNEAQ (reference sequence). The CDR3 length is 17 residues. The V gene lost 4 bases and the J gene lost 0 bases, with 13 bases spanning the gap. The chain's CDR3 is CASSSTSRSSGANVLTF. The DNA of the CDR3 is TGTGCCAGCAGCTCGACCTCTCGGTCCTCTGGGGCCAACGTCCTGACTTTC.

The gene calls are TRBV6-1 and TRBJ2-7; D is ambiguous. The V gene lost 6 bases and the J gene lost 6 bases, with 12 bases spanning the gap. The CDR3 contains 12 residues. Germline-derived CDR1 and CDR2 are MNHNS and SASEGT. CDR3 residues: CASRSLPSEQYF. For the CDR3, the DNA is TGTGCCAGCAGATCCCTCCCTAGCGAGCAGTACTTC.

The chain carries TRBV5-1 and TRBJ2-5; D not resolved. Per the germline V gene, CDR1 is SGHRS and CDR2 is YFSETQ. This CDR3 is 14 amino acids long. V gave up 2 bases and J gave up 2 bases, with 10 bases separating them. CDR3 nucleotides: TGCGCCAGCAGCTTTGACGCCTCGCAAGAGACCCAGTACTTC. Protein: CASSFDASQETQYF.

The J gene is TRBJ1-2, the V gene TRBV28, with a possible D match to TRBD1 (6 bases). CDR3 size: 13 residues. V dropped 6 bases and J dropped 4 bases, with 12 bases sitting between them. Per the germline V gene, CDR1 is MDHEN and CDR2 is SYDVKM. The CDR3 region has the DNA TGTGCCAGCAGGACAGGCATTACCTATGGCTACACCTTC. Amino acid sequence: CASRTGITYGYTF.

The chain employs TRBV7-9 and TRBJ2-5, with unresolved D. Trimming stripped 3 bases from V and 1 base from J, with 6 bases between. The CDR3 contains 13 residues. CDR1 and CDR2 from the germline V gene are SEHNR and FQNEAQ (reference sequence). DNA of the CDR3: TGTGCCAGCAGCTTCTCGAGCCAAGAGACCCAGTACTTC. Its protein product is CASSFSSQETQYF.

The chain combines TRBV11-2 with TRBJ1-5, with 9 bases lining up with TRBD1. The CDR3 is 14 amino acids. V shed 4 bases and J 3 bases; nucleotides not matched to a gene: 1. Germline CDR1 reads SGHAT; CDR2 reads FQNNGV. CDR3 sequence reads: CASSWTGANQPQHF. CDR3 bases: TGTGCCAGCAGCTGGACAGGGGCCAATCAGCCCCAGCATTTT.

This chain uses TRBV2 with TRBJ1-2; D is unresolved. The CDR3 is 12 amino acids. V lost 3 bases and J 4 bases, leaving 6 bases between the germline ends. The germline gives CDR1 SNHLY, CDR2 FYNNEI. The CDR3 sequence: CASSESAYGYTF. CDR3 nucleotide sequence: TGTGCCAGCAGTGAGTCGGCCTATGGCTACACCTTC.

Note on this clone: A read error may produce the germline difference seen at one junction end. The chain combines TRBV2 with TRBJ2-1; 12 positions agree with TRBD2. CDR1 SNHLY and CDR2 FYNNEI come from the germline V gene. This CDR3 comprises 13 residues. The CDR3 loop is CASSEVGTSGPFF. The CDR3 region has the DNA TGTGCCAGCAGCGAAGTCGGGACTAGCGGGCCGTTCTTC.

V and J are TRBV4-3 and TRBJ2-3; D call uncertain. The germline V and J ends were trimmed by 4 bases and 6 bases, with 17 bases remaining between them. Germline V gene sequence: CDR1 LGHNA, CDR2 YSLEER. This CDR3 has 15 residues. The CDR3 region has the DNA TGCGCCAGCAGCCCGCGCCCGATCGGTGGGGATACGCAGTATTTT. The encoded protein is CASSPRPIGGDTQYF.

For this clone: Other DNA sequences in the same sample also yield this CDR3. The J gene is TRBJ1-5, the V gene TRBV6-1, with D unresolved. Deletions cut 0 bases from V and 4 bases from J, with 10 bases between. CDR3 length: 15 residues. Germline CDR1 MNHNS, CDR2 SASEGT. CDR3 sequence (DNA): TGTGCCAGCAGTGAAGCGCTTCTTAGAAATCAGCCCCAGCATTTT. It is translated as CASSEALLRNQPQHF.

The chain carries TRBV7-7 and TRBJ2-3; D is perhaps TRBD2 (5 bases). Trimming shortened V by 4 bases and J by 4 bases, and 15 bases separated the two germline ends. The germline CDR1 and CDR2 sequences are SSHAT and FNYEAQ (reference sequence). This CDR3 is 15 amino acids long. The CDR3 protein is CASSSSYRGADTQYF. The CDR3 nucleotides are TGTGCCAGCAGCTCGTCCTACCGGGGAGCAGATACGCAGTATTTT.

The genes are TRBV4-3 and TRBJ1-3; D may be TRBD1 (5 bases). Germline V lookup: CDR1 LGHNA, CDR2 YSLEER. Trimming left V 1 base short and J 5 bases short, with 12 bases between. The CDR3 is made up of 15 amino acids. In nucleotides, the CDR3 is TGCGCCAGCAGCCAAGGCAGGGCTTGGAGAAACACCATATATTTT. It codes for CASSQGRAWRNTIYF.

The chain's CDR3 is CASSQAVLGTGELFF. The CDR3, as DNA: TGTGCCAGCAGCCAGGCCGTTCTGGGCACCGGGGAGCTGTTTTTT. The V call is TRBV6-5, the J call TRBJ2-2; no clear D. Trimming removed 6 bases from V and 4 bases from J, with 15 bases in between. The CDR3 extends over 15 amino acids. Germline CDR1 is MNHEY and CDR2 is SVGAGI.

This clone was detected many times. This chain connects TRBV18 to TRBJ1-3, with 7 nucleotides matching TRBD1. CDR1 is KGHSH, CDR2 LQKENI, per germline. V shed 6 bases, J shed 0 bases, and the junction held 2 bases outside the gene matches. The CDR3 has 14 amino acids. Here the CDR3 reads CASSTGNSGNTIYF. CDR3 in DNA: TGTGCCAGCTCGACAGGGAACTCTGGAAACACCATATATTTT.

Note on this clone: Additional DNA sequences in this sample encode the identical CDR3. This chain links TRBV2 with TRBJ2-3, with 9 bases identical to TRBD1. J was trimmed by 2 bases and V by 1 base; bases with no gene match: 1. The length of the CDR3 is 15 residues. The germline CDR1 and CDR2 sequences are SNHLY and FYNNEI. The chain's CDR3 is CASSEDRGPTDTQYF. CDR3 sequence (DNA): TGTGCCAGCAGTGAAGACAGGGGGCCCACAGATACGCAGTATTTT. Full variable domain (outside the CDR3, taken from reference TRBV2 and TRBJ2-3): EPEVTQTPSHQVTQMGQEVILRCVPISNHLYFYWYRQILGQKVEFLVSFYNNEISEKSEIFDDQFSVERPDGSNFTLKIRSTKLEDSAMYFCASSEDRGPTDTQYFGPGTRLTVL.

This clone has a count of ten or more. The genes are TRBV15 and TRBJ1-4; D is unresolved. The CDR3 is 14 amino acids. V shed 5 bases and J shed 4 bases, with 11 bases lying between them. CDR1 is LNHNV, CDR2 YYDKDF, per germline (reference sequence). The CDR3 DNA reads TGTGCCACCAGCTCGTTACAGTTTAATGAAAAACTGTTTTTT. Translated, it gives CATSSLQFNEKLFF.

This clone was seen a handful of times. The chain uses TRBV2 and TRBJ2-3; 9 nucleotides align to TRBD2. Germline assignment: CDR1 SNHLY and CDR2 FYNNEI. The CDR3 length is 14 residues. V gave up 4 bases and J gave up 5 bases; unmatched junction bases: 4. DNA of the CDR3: TGTGCCAGCAGTGTTCGCGGGAGGGAAGATACGCAGTATTTT. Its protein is CASSVRGREDTQYF.

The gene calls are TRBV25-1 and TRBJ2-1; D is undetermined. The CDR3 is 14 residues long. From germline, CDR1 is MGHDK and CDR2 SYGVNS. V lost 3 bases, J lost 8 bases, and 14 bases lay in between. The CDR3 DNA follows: TGTGCCAGCAGTGACCGAGGACCCATGGATGAGCAGTTCTTC. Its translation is CASSDRGPMDEQFF.

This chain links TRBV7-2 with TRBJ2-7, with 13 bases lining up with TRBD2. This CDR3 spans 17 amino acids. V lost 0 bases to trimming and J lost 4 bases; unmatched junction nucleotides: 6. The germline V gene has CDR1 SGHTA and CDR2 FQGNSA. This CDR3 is CASSLAALAGGPYEQYF. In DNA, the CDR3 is TGTGCCAGCAGCTTAGCTGCACTAGCGGGAGGGCCGTACGAGCAGTACTTC.